A selection of T cell receptor beta chains follows, all from one sample in a study of blood T cells in healthy people across ages. TCRdb re-called the 5' RACE reads through MiXCR, storing one row per CDR3 protein. Of over 950,000 distinct CDR3 sequences listed, around two fifths are singletons. The sample taken for sequencing was blood. The receptor set was obtained from a man aged 18 to 30 in good health. The CDR3 runs from the conserved cysteine through the conserved F or W. A D gene is named only where the DNA matches it firmly. Size tells how often a clone was seen (once, few, many) or the class of an expanded clone, and some rows leave it out.

.,TRBD1,TRBJ2-7,TRBV6-1,CASSAQTGGWTSNEQYF,TGTGCCAGCAGTGCCCAGACAGGGGGTTGGACTTCGAATGAGCAGTACTTC
.,TRBD1,TRBJ2-1,TRBV12-3/TRBV12-4,CASSLGLGDRAPNEQFF,TGTGCCAGCAGTTTAGGGCTCGGGGACAGGGCCCCCAATGAGCAGTTCTTC
.,TRBD2,TRBJ2-1,TRBV4-1,CASSQDLASGGDYNEQFF,TGCGCCAGCAGCCAAGATTTGGCTAGCGGGGGGGACTACAATGAGCAGTTCTTC
few,TRBD1,TRBJ1-5,TRBV4-3,CASSRRLGEQGRNQPQHF,TGCGCCAGCAGCCGTCGGCTTGGGGAACAGGGGAGAAATCAGCCCCAGCATTTT
.,.,TRBJ1-2,TRBV18,CASSPRTATHGYTF,TGTGCCAGCTCCCCACGGACAGCAACCCATGGCTACACCTTC
once,.,TRBJ1-6,TRBV9,CASSPGTLNSPLQF,TGTGCCAGCAGCCCCGGGACCCTTAATTCACCCCTCCAATTT
few,.,TRBJ1-2,TRBV4-1,CASKEPGNYGYTF,TGCGCCAGCAAGGAGCCCGGTAACTATGGCTACACCTTC
.,.,TRBJ1-2,TRBV7-2,CASSFPGQVLPNYGYTF,TGTGCCAGCAGCTTTCCCGGGCAGGTTCTCCCGAACTATGGCTACACCTTC
.,.,TRBJ2-5,TRBV7-8,CASSGRRAETQYF,TGTGCCAGCAGCGGGCGTAGAGCGGAGACCCAGTACTTC
.,TRBD1,TRBJ1-2,TRBV5-1,CASSFGTVEYGYTF,TGCGCCAGCAGCTTCGGGACAGTGGAATATGGCTACACCTTC
.,TRBD2,TRBJ2-1,TRBV7-8,CASSLQLAGALTSYNEQFF,TGTGCCAGCAGCTTACAACTAGCGGGGGCCCTAACCTCCTACAATGAGCAGTTCTTC
.,.,TRBJ1-2,TRBV19,CASSIAGIGGYTF,TGTGCCAGTAGTATAGCGGGTATAGGGGGCTACACCTTC
many,.,TRBJ2-3,TRBV29-1,CSVAPSTDTQYF,TGCAGCGTTGCACCCAGCACAGATACGCAGTATTTT
.,.,TRBJ1-6,TRBV7-2,CASSGDLALSPLHF,TGTGCCAGCAGTGGGGACCTAGCCCTTTCACCCCTCCACTTT
few,.,TRBJ1-2,TRBV4-1,CASSQDAPGRGFVGYTF,TGCGCCAGCAGCCAAGACGCCCCCGGCAGGGGATTTGTTGGCTACACCTTC
many,.,TRBJ2-7,TRBV20-1,CSARPTGPLGEQYF,TGCAGTGCTAGGCCGACAGGTCCACTGGGGGAGCAGTACTTC
many,.,TRBJ2-3,TRBV5-1,CASSLRGALRDTQYF,TGCGCCAGCAGCTTGCGCGGGGCCCTTCGGGATACGCAGTATTTT
.,.,TRBJ2-4,TRBV7-2,CASSLVGMGAAKNIQYF,TGTGCCAGCAGCTTAGTCGGGATGGGGGCTGCCAAAAACATTCAGTACTTC
.,.,TRBJ1-1,TRBV27,CASSSGPSYTEAFF,TGTGCCAGCAGTTCGGGACCAAGTTACACTGAAGCTTTCTTT
.,.,TRBJ2-3,TRBV11-3,CASSFNANRAQYF,TGTGCCAGCAGCTTTAACGCGAACAGGGCGCAGTATTTT
few,TRBD1,TRBJ2-5,TRBV6-2/TRBV6-3,CASNPGDREWIEEYF,TGTGCCAGCAATCCCGGGGACAGGGAGTGGATTGAGGAGTACTTC
.,.,TRBJ1-4,TRBV6-1,CASCCGGNTESTNEKLFF,TGTGCCAGCTGCTGTGGTGGAAATACAGAGTCCACTAATGAAAAACTGTTTTTT
many,.,TRBJ1-2,TRBV7-2,CASSLDRVANYGYTF,TGTGCCAGCAGCTTAGACAGGGTTGCTAACTATGGCTACACCTTC
.,.,TRBJ1-3,TRBV12-3/TRBV12-4,CASSLGSGFSGNTIYF,TGTGCCAGCAGTTTAGGGTCGGGATTCTCTGGAAACACCATATATTTT
few,TRBD1,TRBJ2-7,TRBV7-2,CASSIRTGYSYEQYF,TGTGCCAGCAGCATCCGGACAGGATACTCCTACGAGCAGTACTTC
.,.,TRBJ1-1,TRBV4-2,CASSQVRDLENTEAFF,TGTGCCAGCAGCCAAGTAAGGGATCTAGAAAACACTGAAGCTTTCTTT
few,TRBD1,TRBJ1-2,TRBV12-3/TRBV12-4,CASSVVDRRHYGYTF,TGTGCCAGCAGCGTTGTGGACAGGCGCCACTATGGCTACACCTTC
.,.,TRBJ2-1,TRBV4-1,CASSQTTGTNEQFF,TGCGCCAGCAGCCAAACGACAGGGACTAATGAGCAGTTCTTC
few,.,TRBJ2-3,TRBV4-3,CASSQGAHGGSTDTQYF,TGCGCCAGCAGCCAAGGGGCTCACGGGGGTAGCACAGATACGCAGTATTTT
few,.,TRBJ1-5,TRBV12-3/TRBV12-4,CASSPSMGQPQHF,TGTGCCAGCAGCCCGTCTATGGGTCAGCCCCAGCATTTT
few,TRBD1,TRBJ1-1,TRBV20-1,CSAGGPNTEAFF,TGCAGTGCAGGGGGCCCGAACACTGAAGCTTTCTTT
few,.,TRBJ2-5,TRBV29-1,CSVENRIALKRTQYF,TGCAGCGTTGAGAATCGGATAGCCTTGAAGAGAACCCAGTACTTC
.,.,TRBJ2-3,TRBV11-2,CASSLSRGATDTQYF,TGTGCCAGCAGCTTATCTCGGGGGGCCACAGATACGCAGTATTTT
few,TRBD2,TRBJ2-5,TRBV10-3,CAISLLAGVQETQYF,TGTGCCATCAGTTTACTAGCGGGGGTCCAAGAGACCCAGTACTTC
.,TRBD1,TRBJ1-6,TRBV25-1,CASSESDGDRYSPLHF,TGTGCCAGCAGTGAATCGGATGGGGACAGATATTCACCCCTCCACTTT
few,TRBD1,TRBJ2-7,TRBV10-3,CAISKTGDNEQYF,TGTGCCATCTCTAAGACAGGGGATAACGAGCAGTACTTC
.,.,TRBJ2-1,TRBV2,CASSETGVGVDKQFF,TGCGCCAGCAGTGAGACTGGTGTGGGAGTTGATAAGCAGTTCTTC
.,.,TRBJ2-3,TRBV10-3,CAIRRSSAVTDTQYF,TGTGCCATCAGGCGGTCTAGCGCGGTCACAGATACGCAGTATTTT
few,.,TRBJ2-3,TRBV12-3/TRBV12-4,CASSFWAGATDTQYF,TGTGCCAGCAGTTTTTGGGCAGGGGCCACAGATACGCAGTATTTT
.,.,TRBJ2-5,TRBV9,CASSVDPGSTETQYF,TGTGCCAGCAGCGTAGATCCAGGGTCGACAGAGACCCAGTACTTC
few,.,TRBJ2-7,TRBV20-1,CSARDYGRVTNEQYF,TGCAGTGCTAGAGATTATGGGCGGGTCACCAATGAGCAGTACTTC
.,TRBD1,TRBJ1-2,TRBV5-1,CASSPETGAQIYGYTF,TGCGCCAGCAGCCCTGAGACAGGGGCACAGATCTATGGCTACACCTTC
many,.,TRBJ2-3,TRBV12-3/TRBV12-4,CASSPLWPQASDTQYF,TGTGCCAGCAGCCCTCTCTGGCCCCAGGCGTCGGATACGCAGTATTTT
.,.,TRBJ2-3,TRBV20-1,CSARRKSTDTQYF,TGCAGTGCTAGACGGAAGTCCACAGATACGCAGTATTTT